These 6 T cell receptor beta chains originate from one sample sequenced in a study of T cells in women clearing cervical HPV infection. Assay: immunoSEQ multiplex PCR; the TCRdb copy retains only in-frame clones and omits some. The listing contains around 41,000 clones. Sequencing was performed on blood buffy coat. The receptors here all came from a woman between 18 and 70 years old with a cervical HPV16 infection that either progressed to CIN3+ or cleared (not recorded which).

This CDR3 is CASYPGGEDSPLHF. Incomplete CDR3 DNA: TGTGCCAGCTACCCAGGGGGCGAGGATTCACCC. V and J are TRBV18 and TRBJ1-6; 8 bases line up with TRBD1. The read stops 3 residues short of the end of the CDR3; the missing end is completed from the germline J gene. The trim removed 7 bases at V and 8 bases at J, leaving 7 bases unmatched. The CDR3 contains 14 residues. CDR1 and CDR2 from the germline V gene are KGHSH and LQKENI. Using reference TRBV18 and TRBJ1-6 for the parts outside the CDR3, the full variable domain is NAGVMQNPRHLVRRRGQEARLRCSPMKGHSHVYWYRQLPEEGLKFMVYLQKENIIDESGMPKERFSAEFPKEGPSILRIQQVVRGDSAAYFCASYPGGEDSPLHFGNGTRLTVT.

A word on this clone: The CDR3 is cut off 3 residues early in the read; its end comes from the germline J gene. This chain connects TRBV5-1 to TRBJ1-2; 9 bases align to TRBD1. This CDR3 has 16 amino acids. Germline loops: CDR1 SGHRS, CDR2 YFSETQ. After removal of 4 bases from V and 0 bases from J, the junction contained 7 bases not matched to a gene. The CDR3 bases that were read are TGCGCCAGCAGCGTCGGGACAGGGTCTTCTAACTATGGC. Protein sequence: CASSVGTGSSNYG. The CDR3, in full, reads CASSVGTGSSNYGYTF.

A note on this clone: The read comes to an end 3 residues before the CDR3 does, leaving the germline J gene to fill in the end. The rearrangement joins TRBV10-2 to TRBJ1-4; TRBD1 aligns across 10 bases. The junction had 3 bases not matched to a gene; V was cut back by 8 bases and J by 6 bases. The length of the CDR3 is 13 residues. Germline V CDR1 and CDR2: WSHSY, SAAADI. CDR3 amino acids: CASGTGEDEKLFF. The DNA read from the CDR3 is TGCGCCAGCGGGACAGGGGAGGATGAAAAA.

Turning to this clone: The read comes to an end 3 residues before the CDR3 does, leaving the germline J gene to fill in the end. This rearrangement joins TRBV6-1 to TRBJ1-5; tentative D call: TRBD1 (6 bases). CDR1 MNHNS and CDR2 SASEGT come from the germline V gene. V was trimmed by 1 base and J by 0 bases, leaving 13 bases between them. This CDR3 contains 17 residues. The DNA read from the CDR3 is TGTGCCAGCAGTGAAGGGTCCGGGACATCTAGCAATCAGCCC. Translated, it gives CASSEGSGTSSNQP. The CDR3 in its entirety is CASSEGSGTSSNQPQHF.

Worth noting for this clone: The CDR3 end is not reached by the read, which stops 3 residues before it; the germline J gene fills it in. J is TRBJ1-1 and V is TRBV7-3; D uncertain. Looked up from germline, CDR1 is SGHTA and CDR2 is FQGTGA. V lost 4 bases, J lost 7 bases, and 22 bases lay in between. The CDR3 loop spans 16 amino acids. The part of the CDR3 DNA that was read is TGTGCCAGCAGCTCCGGGTTGGGCAAAGGGAGCGGTGAA. Translating gives CASSSGLGKGSGE. The CDR3 as a whole reads CASSSGLGKGSGEAFF.

With regard to this clone: The sequenced fragment ends 3 residues before the CDR3 boundary, so the rest is inferred from the germline J gene. J is TRBJ2-2 and V is TRBV28, with TRBD1 matching 11 bases. The V gene's germline CDR1 is MDHEN and CDR2 SYDVKM. J gave up 4 bases and V 1 base, and 11 bases lay outside the gene matches. The CDR3 consists of 19 residues. CDR3 sequence reads: CASSLSSPRTGGLTGELFF. CDR3 DNA (partial): TGTGCCAGCAGTTTATCCAGCCCCCGGACAGGGGGCCTCACCGGGGAG.